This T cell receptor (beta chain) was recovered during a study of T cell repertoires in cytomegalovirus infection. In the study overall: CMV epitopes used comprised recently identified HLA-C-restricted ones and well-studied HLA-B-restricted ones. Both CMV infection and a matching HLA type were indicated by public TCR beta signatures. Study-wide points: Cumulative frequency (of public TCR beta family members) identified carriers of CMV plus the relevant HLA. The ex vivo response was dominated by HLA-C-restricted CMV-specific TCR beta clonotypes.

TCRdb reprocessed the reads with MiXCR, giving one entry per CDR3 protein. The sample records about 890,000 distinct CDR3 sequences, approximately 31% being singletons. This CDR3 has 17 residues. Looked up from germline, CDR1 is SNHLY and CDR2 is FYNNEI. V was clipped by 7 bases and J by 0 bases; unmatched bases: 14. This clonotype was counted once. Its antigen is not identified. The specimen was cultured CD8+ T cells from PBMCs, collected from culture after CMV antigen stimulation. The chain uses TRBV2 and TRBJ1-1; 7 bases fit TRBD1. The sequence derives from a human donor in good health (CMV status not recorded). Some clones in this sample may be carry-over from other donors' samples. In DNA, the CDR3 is TGTGCCAGCACCTCCATACCGGGACAGAAAATGAACACTGAAGCTTTCTTT. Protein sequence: CASTSIPGQKMNTEAFF.